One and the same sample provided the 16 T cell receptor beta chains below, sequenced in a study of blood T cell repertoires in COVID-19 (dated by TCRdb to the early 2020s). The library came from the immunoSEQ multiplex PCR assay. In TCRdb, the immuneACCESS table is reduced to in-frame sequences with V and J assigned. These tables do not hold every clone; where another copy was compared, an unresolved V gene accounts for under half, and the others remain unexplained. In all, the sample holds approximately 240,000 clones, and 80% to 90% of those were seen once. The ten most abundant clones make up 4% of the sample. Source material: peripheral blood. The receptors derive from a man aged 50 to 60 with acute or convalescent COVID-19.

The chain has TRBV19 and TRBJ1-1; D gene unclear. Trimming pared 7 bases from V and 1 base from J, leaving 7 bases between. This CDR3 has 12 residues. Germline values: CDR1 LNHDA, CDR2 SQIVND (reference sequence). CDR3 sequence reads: CASKPGNTEAFF. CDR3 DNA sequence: TGTGCCAGTAAACCGGGGAACACTGAAGCTTTCTTT. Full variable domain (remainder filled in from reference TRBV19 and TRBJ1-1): DGGITQSPKYLFRKEGQNVTLSCEQNLNHDAMYWYRQDPGQGLRLIYYSQIVNDFQKGDIAEGYSVSREKKESFPLTVTSAQKNPTAFYLCASKPGNTEAFFGQGTRLTVV.

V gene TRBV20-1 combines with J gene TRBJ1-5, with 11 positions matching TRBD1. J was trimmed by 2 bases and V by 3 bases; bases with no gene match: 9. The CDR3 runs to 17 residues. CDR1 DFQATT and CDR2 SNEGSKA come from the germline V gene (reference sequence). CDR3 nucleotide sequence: TGCAGTGCTAGTCGTCCCGGGACAGGGGGGCGCAATCAGCCCCAGCATTTT. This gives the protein CSASRPGTGGRNQPQHF.

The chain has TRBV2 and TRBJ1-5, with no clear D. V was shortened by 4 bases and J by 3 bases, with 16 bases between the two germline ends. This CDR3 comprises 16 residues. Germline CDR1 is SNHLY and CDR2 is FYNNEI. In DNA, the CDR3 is TGTGCCAGCAGTGCGATGGGCGCCGGTTCCAATCAGCCCCAGCATTTT. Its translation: CASSAMGAGSNQPQHF.

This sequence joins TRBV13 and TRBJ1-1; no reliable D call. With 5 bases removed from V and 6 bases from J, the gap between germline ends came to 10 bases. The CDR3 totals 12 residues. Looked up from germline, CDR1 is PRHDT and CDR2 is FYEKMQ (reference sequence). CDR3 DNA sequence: TGTGCCAGCAGCCAAAAGAGGGCTGAAGCTTTCTTT. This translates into CASSQKRAEAFF.

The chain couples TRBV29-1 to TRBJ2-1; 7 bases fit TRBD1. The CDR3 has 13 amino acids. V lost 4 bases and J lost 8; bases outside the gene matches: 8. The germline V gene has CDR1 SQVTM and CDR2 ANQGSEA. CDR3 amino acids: CSVADRASYEQFF. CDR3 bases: TGCAGCGTTGCCGACAGGGCCTCCTATGAGCAGTTCTTC.

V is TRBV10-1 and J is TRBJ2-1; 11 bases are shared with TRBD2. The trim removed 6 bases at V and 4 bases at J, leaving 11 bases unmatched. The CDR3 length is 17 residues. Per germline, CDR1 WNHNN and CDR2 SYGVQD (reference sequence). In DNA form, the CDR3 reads TGCGCCAGCAGCGACTTGGGGACTAGCGGAAAGTACAATGAGCAGTTCTTC. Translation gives CASSDLGTSGKYNEQFF.

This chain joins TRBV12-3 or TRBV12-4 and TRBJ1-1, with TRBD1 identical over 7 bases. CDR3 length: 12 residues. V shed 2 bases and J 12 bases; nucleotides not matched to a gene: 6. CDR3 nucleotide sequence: TGTGCCAGCAGTTTAAGAGGGGGCGCGACTTTCTTT. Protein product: CASSLRGGATFF.

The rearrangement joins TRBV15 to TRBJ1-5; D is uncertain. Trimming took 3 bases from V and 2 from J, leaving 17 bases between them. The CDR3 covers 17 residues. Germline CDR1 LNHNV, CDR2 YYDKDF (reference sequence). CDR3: CATSSKSVPRGNQPQHF. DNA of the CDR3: TGTGCCACCAGCAGTAAGTCAGTTCCTCGGGGCAATCAGCCCCAGCATTTT.

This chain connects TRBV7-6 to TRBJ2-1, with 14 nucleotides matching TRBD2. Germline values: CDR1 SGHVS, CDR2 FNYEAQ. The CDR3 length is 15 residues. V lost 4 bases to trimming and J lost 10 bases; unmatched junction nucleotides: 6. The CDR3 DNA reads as TGTGCCAGCAGCTCGGGACTAGCGGGAGTTCGAGAGCAGTTCTTC. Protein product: CASSSGLAGVREQFF.

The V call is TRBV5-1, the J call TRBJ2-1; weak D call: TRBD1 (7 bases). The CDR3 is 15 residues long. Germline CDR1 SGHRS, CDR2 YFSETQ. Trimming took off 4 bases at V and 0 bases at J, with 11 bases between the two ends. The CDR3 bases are TGCGCCAGCAGCGCGGGACAGACCTCCTACAATGAGCAGTTCTTC. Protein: CASSAGQTSYNEQFF.

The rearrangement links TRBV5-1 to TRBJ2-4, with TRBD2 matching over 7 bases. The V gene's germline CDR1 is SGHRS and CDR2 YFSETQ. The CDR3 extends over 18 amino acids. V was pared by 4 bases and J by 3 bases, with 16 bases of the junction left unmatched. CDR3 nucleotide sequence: TGCGCCAGCAGCGTCTCCGCCCGGAGTTCGGGGGGCAAAAACATTCAGTACTTC. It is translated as CASSVSARSSGGKNIQYF.

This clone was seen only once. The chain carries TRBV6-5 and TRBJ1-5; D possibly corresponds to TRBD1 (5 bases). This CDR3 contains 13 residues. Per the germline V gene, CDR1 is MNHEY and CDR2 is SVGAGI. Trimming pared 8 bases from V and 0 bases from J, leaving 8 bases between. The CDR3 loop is CASGGVSNQPQHF. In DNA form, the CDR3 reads TGTGCCAGCGGGGGGGTTAGCAATCAGCCCCAGCATTTT.

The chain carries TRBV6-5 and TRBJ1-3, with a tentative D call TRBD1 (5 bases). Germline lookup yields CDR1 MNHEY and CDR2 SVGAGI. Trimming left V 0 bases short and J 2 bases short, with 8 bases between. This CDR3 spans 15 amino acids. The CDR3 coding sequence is TGTGCCAGCAGTTACTCGTGGGGGGCTGGAAACACCATATATTTT. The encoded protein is CASSYSWGAGNTIYF.

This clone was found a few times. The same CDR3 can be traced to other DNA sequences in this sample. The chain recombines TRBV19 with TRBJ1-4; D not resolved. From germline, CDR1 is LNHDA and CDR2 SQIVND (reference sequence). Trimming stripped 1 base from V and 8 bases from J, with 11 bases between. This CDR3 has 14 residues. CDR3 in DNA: TGTGCCAGTAGTATAGGCGGGGTCGGCGAAAAACTGTTTTTT. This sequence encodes CASSIGGVGEKLFF.

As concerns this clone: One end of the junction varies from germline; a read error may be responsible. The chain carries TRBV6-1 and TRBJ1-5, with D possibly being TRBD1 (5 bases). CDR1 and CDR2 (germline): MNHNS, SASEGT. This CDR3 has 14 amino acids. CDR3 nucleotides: TGTGCCAGCAGTGAAGGACAGAAAAATCGGCCCCAGCATTTT. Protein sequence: CASSEGQKNRPQHF.

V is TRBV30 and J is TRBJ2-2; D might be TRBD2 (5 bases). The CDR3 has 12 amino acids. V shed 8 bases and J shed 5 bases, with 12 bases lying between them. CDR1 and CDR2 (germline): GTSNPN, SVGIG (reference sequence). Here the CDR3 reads CAHERGTGELFF. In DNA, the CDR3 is TGTGCCCACGAAAGAGGGACCGGGGAGCTGTTTTTT.